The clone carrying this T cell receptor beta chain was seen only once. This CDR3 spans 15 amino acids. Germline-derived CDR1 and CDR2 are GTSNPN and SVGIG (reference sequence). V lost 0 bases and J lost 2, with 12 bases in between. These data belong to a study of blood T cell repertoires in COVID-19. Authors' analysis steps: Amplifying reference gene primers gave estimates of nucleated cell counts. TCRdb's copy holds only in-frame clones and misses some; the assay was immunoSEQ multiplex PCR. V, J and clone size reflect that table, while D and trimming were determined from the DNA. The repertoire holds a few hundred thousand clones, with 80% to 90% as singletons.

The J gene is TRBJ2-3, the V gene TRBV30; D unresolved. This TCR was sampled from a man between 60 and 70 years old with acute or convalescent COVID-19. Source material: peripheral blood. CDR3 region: CAWSVTRKSTDTQYF. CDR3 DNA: TGTGCCTGGAGTGTAACGCGAAAGTCCACAGATACGCAGTATTTT.